The clone carrying this TCR beta chain has a count of ten or more. Its antigen is unidentified. The entry originates in a study of regulatory T cells in long-lasting Graves disease. Regarding the study as a whole: Repertoires from persistent disease leaned toward TRBV28, TRBJ1-2 and TRBJ2-5.

The TCR beta library used iRepertoire HTBI primers with Arm-PCR amplification of CDR3. TCRdb processed the multiplex PCR reads anew with MiXCR; each CDR3 protein has one entry. The sample consists of about 350,000 distinct CDR3 sequences, approximately 15% of them appearing once. This CDR3 has 13 amino acids. Trimming pared 7 bases from V and 4 bases from J, leaving 13 bases between. This sample's time point: newly diagnosed GD, antithyroid drugs for less than 3 months. The TCR library used RNA extracted from PBMCs. These data were also reused for a study on T cells in Graves' hyperthyroidism and ophthalmopathy. That paper states: Progression to ophthalmopathy was predicted a median of 6.5 months early.

The clonotype originates from a man aged 40-49 years with Graves disease. This specimen consisted of peripheral blood mononuclear cells (PBMCs), obtained at new diagnosis, from a patient treated with antithyroid drugs. The genes are TRBV12-3 or TRBV12-4 and TRBJ2-5; weak D call: TRBD1 (6 bases). The CDR3 DNA reads TGTGCCAGCACCAAAACAGGGAGAGAGACCCAGTACTTC. The encoded protein is CASTKTGRETQYF.